This T cell receptor (beta chain) was captured in a study of blood T cell repertoires in COVID-19. Looking at the study overall: Italy, Spain and the United States were the sources of the convalescent and acute COVID-19 samples. Sources were T cells, B-cell-depleted T cells, or PBMCs; the material itself was cDNA or gDNA.

The ends lost 10 bases at V and 2 bases at J; junction bases unmatched: 8. The CDR3 extends over 15 amino acids. Germline CDR1 and CDR2: MDHEN and SYDVKM. In the original analysis: Amplification from reference gene primers served as the basis for estimated nucleated cell counts. Using immunoSEQ multiplex PCR, the repertoire was profiled, and TCRdb retains in-frame clones only, with some absent. The V and J calls and clone size are taken from that table; D and trimming were inferred from the DNA. The sample shows hundreds of thousands of clones, about 89% of them seen only once. The TCR sequence derives from a woman aged 30 to 39 with acute or convalescent COVID-19. The V call is TRBV28, the J call TRBJ2-5, with 12 bases that match TRBD2. The sequenced sample was peripheral blood. CDR3 sequence: CAIALAGGRQETQYF. For the CDR3, the DNA is TGTGCCATCGCACTAGCGGGGGGACGTCAAGAGACCCAGTACTTC.